Below, one T cell receptor (beta chain) is given with its context. What it binds is unknown. The entry originates in a study of T-cell memory formation after mild COVID-19. Study conclusions and caveats: That cross-reactive memory joined was suggested by some responding clones appearing in pre-infection memory. Clones that shrank (day 15 to 85) were balanced CD4/CD8, whereas later expanders leaned CD4+.

TCRdb fed the 5' RACE reads into MiXCR, producing one record per CDR3 protein. The data show some 250,000 distinct CDR3 sequences, approximately 18% seen once. The clonotype originates from a man aged 18 to 29 who had mild COVID-19 (a few samples of this study predate the infection). Cell type and time point are not known. Sequenced: PBMCs or a T cell subset sorted from them (not recorded which).

CDR3 DNA: TGTGCCAGCAGCGACTTAGCGGGCACAGATACGCAGTATTTT. Amino acids: CASSDLAGTDTQYF. The chain links TRBV9 to TRBJ2-3; D is possibly TRBD2 (6 bases). The CDR3 is 14 residues long. Germline CDR1 is SGDLS and CDR2 is YYNGEE. The germline V and J ends were trimmed by 3 bases and 1 base, with 9 bases remaining between them.